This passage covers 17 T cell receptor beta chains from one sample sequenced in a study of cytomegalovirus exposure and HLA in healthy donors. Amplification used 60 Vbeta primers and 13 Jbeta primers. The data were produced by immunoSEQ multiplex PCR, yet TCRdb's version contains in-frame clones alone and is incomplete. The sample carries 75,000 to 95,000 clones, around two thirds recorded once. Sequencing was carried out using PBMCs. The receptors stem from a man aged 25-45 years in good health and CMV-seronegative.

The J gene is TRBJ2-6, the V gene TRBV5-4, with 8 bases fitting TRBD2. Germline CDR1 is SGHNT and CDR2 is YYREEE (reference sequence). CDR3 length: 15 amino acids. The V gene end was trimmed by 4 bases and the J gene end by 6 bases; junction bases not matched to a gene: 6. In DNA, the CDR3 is TGTGCCAGCAGCCCTATGCGGGGGGAGGCCAACGTCCTGACTTTC. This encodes CASSPMRGEANVLTF.

CDR3 coding DNA: TGTGCCAGCAGCTTGGGTCTCGGTGTCTCTGGGGCCAACGTCCTGACTTTC. Protein product: CASSLGLGVSGANVLTF. This chain joins TRBV5-5 and TRBJ2-6; D remains unclear. CDR3 length: 17 amino acids. With 0 bases removed from V and 0 bases from J, the gap between germline ends came to 10 bases. Germline-derived CDR1 and CDR2 are SGHKS and YYEKEE (reference sequence).

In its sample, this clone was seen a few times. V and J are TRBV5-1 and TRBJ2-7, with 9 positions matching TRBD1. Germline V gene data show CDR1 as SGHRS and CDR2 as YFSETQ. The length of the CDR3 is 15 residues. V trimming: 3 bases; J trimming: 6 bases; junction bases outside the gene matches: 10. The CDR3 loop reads CASSSSPGTGFEQYF. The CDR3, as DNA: TGCGCCAGCAGCTCCTCTCCCGGGACAGGGTTCGAGCAGTACTTC.

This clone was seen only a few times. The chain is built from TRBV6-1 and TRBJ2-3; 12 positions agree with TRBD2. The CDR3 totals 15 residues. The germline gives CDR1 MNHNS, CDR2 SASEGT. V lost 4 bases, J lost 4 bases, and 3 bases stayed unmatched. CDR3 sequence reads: CASSATSGGADTQYF. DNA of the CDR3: TGTGCCAGCAGTGCGACTAGCGGGGGTGCAGATACGCAGTATTTT.

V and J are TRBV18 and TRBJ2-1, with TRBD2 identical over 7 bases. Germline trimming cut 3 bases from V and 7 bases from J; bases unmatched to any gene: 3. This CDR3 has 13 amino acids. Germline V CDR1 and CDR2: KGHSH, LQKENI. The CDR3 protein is CASSPGGGNEQFF. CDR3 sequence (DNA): TGTGCCAGCTCACCGGGGGGGGGAAATGAGCAGTTCTTC.

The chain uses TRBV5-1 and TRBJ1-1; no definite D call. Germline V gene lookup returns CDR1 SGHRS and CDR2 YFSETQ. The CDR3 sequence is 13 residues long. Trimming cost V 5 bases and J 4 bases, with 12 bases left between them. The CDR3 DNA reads TGCGCCAGCAGGGTGACGTCGGGCACTGAAGCTTTCTTT. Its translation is CASRVTSGTEAFF.

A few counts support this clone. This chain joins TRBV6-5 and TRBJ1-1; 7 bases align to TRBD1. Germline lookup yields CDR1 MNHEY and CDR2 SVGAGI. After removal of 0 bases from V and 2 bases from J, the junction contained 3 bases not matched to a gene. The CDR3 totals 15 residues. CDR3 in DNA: TGTGCCAGCAGTTACTCGGGGACAGCTAACACTGAAGCTTTCTTT. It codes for CASSYSGTANTEAFF.

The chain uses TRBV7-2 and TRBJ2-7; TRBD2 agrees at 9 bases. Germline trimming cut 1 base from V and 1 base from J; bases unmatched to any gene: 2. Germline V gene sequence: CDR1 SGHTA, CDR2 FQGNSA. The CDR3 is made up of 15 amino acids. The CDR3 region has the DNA TGTGCCAGCAGCTTAGGGCTAGCGGGGTCCTACGAGCAGTACTTC. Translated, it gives CASSLGLAGSYEQYF. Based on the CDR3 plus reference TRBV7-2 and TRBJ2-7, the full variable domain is GAGVSQSPSNKVTEKGKDVELRCDPISGHTALYWYRQSLGQGLEFLIYFQGNSAPDKSGLPSDRFSAERTGGSVSTLTIQRTQQEDSAVYLCASSLGLAGSYEQYFGPGTRLTVT.

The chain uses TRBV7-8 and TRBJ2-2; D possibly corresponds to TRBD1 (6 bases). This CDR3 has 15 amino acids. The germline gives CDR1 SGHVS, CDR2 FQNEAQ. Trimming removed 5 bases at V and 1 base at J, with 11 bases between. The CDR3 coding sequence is TGTGCCAGCAGCCTCAAGGACAGGAACACCGGGGAGCTGTTTTTT. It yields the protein CASSLKDRNTGELFF.

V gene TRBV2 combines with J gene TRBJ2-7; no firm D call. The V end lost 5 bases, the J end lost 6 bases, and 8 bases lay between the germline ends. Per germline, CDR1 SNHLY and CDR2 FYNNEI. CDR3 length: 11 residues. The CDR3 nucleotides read TGTGCCAGCAGTTCCTATGCCGAGCAGTACTTC. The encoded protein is CASSSYAEQYF.

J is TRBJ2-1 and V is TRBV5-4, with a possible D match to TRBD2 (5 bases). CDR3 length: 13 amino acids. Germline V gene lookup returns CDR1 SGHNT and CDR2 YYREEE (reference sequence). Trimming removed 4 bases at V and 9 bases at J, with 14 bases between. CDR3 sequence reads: CASSTRGVGEQFF. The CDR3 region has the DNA TGTGCCAGCAGCACCCGGGGAGTCGGTGAGCAGTTCTTC.

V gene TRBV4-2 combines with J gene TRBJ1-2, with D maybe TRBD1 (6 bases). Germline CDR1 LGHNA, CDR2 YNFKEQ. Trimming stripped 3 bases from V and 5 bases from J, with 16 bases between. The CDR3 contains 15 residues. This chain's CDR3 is CASSHDNGQPYGYTF. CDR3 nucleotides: TGTGCCAGCAGCCATGATAACGGACAGCCTTATGGCTACACCTTC.

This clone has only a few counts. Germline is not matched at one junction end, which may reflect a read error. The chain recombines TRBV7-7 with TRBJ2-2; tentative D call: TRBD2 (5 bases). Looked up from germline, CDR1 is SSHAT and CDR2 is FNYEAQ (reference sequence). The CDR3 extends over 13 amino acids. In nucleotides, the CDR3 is TGTGCTAGCAGCCGGGGGAACACCGGGGAGCTGTTTTTT. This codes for CASSRGNTGELFF.

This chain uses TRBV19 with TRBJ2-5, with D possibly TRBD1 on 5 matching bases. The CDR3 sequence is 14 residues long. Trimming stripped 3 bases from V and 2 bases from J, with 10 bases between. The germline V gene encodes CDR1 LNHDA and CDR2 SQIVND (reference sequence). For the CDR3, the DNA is TGTGCCAGTAGTATGGGGCGAGTTCAAGAGACCCAGTACTTC. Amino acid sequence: CASSMGRVQETQYF.

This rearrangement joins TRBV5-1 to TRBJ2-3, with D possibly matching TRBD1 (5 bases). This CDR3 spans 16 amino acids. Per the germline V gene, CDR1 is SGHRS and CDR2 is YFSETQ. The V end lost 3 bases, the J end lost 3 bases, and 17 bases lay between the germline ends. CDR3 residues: CASSWAGSGLTDTQYF. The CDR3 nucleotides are TGCGCCAGCAGCTGGGCAGGGTCAGGGTTGACAGATACGCAGTATTTT.

CDR3 DNA sequence: TGTGCCAGTAGTCAGGGGTTAGAACGGTACTATGGCTACACCTTC. Protein sequence: CASSQGLERYYGYTF. The J gene is TRBJ1-2, the V gene TRBV19, with TRBD1 as a possible D gene (6 bases). The germline V and J ends were trimmed by 5 bases and 3 bases, with 16 bases remaining between them. This CDR3 is built from 15 residues. Germline-derived CDR1 and CDR2 are LNHDA and SQIVND (reference sequence).

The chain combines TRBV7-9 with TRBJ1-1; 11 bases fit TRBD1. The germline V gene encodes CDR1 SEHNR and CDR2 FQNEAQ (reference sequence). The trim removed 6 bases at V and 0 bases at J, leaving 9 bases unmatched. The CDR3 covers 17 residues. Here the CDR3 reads CASSPWTGGYMNTEAFF. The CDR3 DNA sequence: TGTGCCAGCAGTCCATGGACAGGGGGCTACATGAACACTGAAGCTTTCTTT.